This note documents a single T cell receptor beta chain sequence. Its antigen is not identified. This sample was included in a study of T cells expressing NK-cell markers. Across the whole study: Repertoire data for TCR beta were derived from sorted T cells (CD3+CD56+NKG2C+, CD3+CD56+NKG2C- and CD3+CD56-NKG2C+). Study-wide results and limits: Roughly six donors showed dominant NKG2C+ clonotypes comprising about 1.0-7.5% of their CD8+ T cells.

The authors made TCR beta cDNA libraries by 5'RACE template switching. This switching added a universal primer site and UMIs. TCRdb re-analyzed the 5' RACE reads; it lists each CDR3 protein once, without DNA. The sample totals about 380,000 distinct CDR3 sequences. Per germline, CDR1 SEHNR and CDR2 FQNEAQ (reference sequence). The CDR3 loop spans 12 amino acids. The sequence derives from a man aged 18-75 years in good health. The chain joins TRBV7-9 to TRBJ1-3; lacking DNA, the TRBD1 call made by TCRdb goes unchecked. Sequencing used blood T cells: a sorted CD56 or NKG2C T cell subset, CD4+ or CD8+ T cells, or bulk PBMC T cells (not recorded which). CDR3 protein: CASGTSGNTIYF. Together with reference TRBV7-9 and TRBJ1-3, the CDR3 gives the full variable domain: DTGVSQNPRHKITKRGQNVTFRCDPISEHNRLYWYRQTLGQGPEFLTYFQNEAQLEKSRLLSDRFSAERPKGSFSTLEIQRTEQGDSAMYLCASGTSGNTIYFGEGSWLTVV.